The entry that follows covers one TCR beta chain sequence. Its antigen is unidentified. The method was immunoSEQ multiplex PCR; TCRdb's version includes in-frame clones alone and lacks a portion of them. The sample carries around 96,000 clones, nearly 90% recorded once. Germline assignment: CDR1 LNHDA and CDR2 SQIVND (reference sequence). Trimming left V 4 bases short and J 3 bases short, with 15 bases between. The CDR3 is 15 residues long. The data stem from a study of T cell responses to AZD1222 COVID-19 vaccine. General study results and limits: Unmutated variant regions reportedly attract nearly half of all spike-specific TCRs. Repertoires were sampled only after the peak T cell response.

The material sequenced was peripheral blood, taken on day 0 of AZD1222 vaccination. The chain is built from TRBV19 and TRBJ1-2; a weak D match, TRBD1 (6 bases). This TCR was recovered from an adult in good health. CDR3 loop: CASSRPPDRYYGYTF. The DNA of the CDR3 is TGTGCCAGTAGTAGACCCCCCGACAGGTACTATGGCTACACCTTC.